This T cell receptor beta chain appears in the sequencing data of a study of blood T cell repertoires in COVID-19. Using immunoSEQ multiplex PCR, the repertoire was profiled, and TCRdb retains in-frame clones only, with some absent. The sample lists around 250,000 clones; roughly 80% were seen once. CDR1 is SGHTA and CDR2 is FQGNSA in the germline V gene. The CDR3 sequence is 14 residues long. V lost 7 bases and J 6 bases, leaving 19 bases between the germline ends. The clonotype comes from a woman aged 18-29 years with acute or convalescent COVID-19. Material: peripheral blood. The V gene is TRBV7-2, the J gene TRBJ2-7, with D maybe TRBD2 (5 bases). The CDR3 loop reads CASKSGINAFEQYF. Here the CDR3 DNA reads TGTGCCAGCAAGTCCGGGATAAACGCCTTCGAGCAGTACTTC.